Below are 8 T cell receptor beta chains sequenced from a single sample in a study of identical twins. Via MiXCR, TCRdb re-called the 5' RACE reads, giving one row per CDR3 protein. The sample lists 550,000 to 700,000 distinct CDR3 sequences; 21% were seen once. These sequences were also reported in another study, on T cells expressing NK-cell markers.

Sequenced: PBMCs. These receptors all come from a woman under 30 in good health.

This clonotype has a handful of counts. This chain links TRBV29-1 with TRBJ2-1; the D gene could be TRBD1 or TRBD2 (5 bases each). Germline V gene sequence: CDR1 SQVTM, CDR2 ANQGSEA. Trimming removed 7 bases at V and 0 bases at J, with 13 bases between. There are 14 residues in the CDR3. The CDR3 loop is CSASRGVSYNEQFF. In nucleotides, the CDR3 is TGCAGCGCTAGTAGAGGGGTCTCCTACAATGAGCAGTTCTTC.

This clonotype has a count of ten or more. The J gene is TRBJ1-5, the V gene TRBV29-1; 7 bases are shared with TRBD1. J gave up 4 bases and V 4 bases, and 4 bases lay outside the gene matches. The CDR3 consists of 13 residues. Germline CDR1 is SQVTM and CDR2 is ANQGSEA. The CDR3 sequence is CSVGQGTNQPQHF. CDR3 DNA: TGCAGCGTTGGACAGGGCACAAATCAGCCCCAGCATTTT.

There are a few counts of this clonotype. The chain uses TRBV7-9 and TRBJ2-1; 10 bases map to TRBD2. There are 16 residues in the CDR3. The trim removed 0 bases at V and 7 bases at J, leaving 6 bases unmatched. CDR1 and CDR2 (germline): SEHNR, FQNEAQ (reference sequence). CDR3 sequence (DNA): TGTGCCAGCAGCTTAGCGAGCGGGAGGGCCCCTAATGAGCAGTTCTTC. Translating gives CASSLASGRAPNEQFF.

The chain has TRBV5-1 and TRBJ2-1; TRBD2 agrees at 7 bases. CDR1 and CDR2 from the germline V gene are SGHRS and YFSETQ. V lost 0 bases to trimming and J lost 6 bases; unmatched junction nucleotides: 9. The CDR3 covers 16 residues. The CDR3 DNA reads as TGCGCCAGCAGCTTGGGGCTCGGCACGGGGGGCAATGAGCAGTTCTTC. Its translation is CASSLGLGTGGNEQFF.

The chain couples TRBV7-3 to TRBJ1-1; D possibly corresponds to TRBD1 (5 bases). Between the trimmed V and J ends, which lost 6 bases and 7 bases, there was a span of 12 bases. The CDR3 is 12 residues long. The germline V gene has CDR1 SGHTA and CDR2 FQGTGA. CDR3: CASSRDRSEAFF. The CDR3 bases are TGTGCCAGCAGTCGGGACCGGAGTGAAGCTTTCTTT.

This clonotype occurred a few times. The chain has TRBV4-3 and TRBJ2-3; TRBD2 matches 14 bases. CDR1 and CDR2 from the germline V gene are LGHNA and YSLEER. The CDR3 is made up of 18 amino acids. The J segment lost 2 bases and the V segment lost 4 bases, leaving 8 bases of the junction unmatched. CDR3 DNA sequence: TGCGCCAGCAGCCGGGGACTAGCGGGAGTGAGGGCCACAGATACGCAGTATTTT. It specifies CASSRGLAGVRATDTQYF.

This clonotype was seen a few times. This chain links TRBV7-2 with TRBJ2-7, with D unresolved. V lost 1 base to trimming and J lost 6 bases, with 7 bases between them. CDR1 is SGHTA and CDR2 is FQGNSA in the germline V gene. The CDR3 is 12 amino acids. The CDR3 DNA sequence: TGTGCCAGCAGCTTAGTTGCGGCCGAGCAGTACTTC. Translation: CASSLVAAEQYF.

In its sample, this clonotype was seen a few times. The chain has TRBV20-1 and TRBJ1-2; 10 bases are shared with TRBD1. V lost 6 bases and J lost 6; bases outside the gene matches: 10. CDR3 length: 14 amino acids. Germline CDR1 is DFQATT and CDR2 is SNEGSKA (reference sequence). DNA of the CDR3: TGCAGTGCCCCAAGGACAGGGGGAATGGATGGCTACACCTTC. Protein product: CSAPRTGGMDGYTF.